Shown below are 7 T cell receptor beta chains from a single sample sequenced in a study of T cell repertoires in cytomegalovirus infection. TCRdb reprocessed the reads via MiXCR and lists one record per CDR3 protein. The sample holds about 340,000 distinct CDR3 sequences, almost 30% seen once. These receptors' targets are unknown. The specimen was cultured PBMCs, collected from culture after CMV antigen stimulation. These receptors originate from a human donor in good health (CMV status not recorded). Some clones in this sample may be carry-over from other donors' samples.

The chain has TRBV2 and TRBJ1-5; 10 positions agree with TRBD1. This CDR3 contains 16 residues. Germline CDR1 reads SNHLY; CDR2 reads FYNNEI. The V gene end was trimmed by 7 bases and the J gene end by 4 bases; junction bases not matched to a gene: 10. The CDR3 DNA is TGTGCCAGCACAATGACAGGGGGCGGGGGAAATCAGCCCCAGCATTTT. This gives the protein CASTMTGGGGNQPQHF.

The CDR3 DNA is TGTGCCAGCGAGATAGGGGAAGATTACGAGCAGTACTTC. Encoded protein: CASEIGEDYEQYF. The V call is TRBV7-9, the J call TRBJ2-7; maybe TRBD1 (5 bases). CDR1 SEHNR and CDR2 FQNEAQ come from the germline V gene (reference sequence). V lost 8 bases to trimming and J lost 4 bases, with 15 bases between them. This CDR3 is built from 13 residues.

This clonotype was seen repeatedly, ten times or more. CDR3 region: CASSLHLLMGGQGYPSLGANVLTF. The CDR3 nucleotides read TGTGCCAGCAGTCTCCACCTCCTCATGGGGGGACAGGGGTACCCCTCTCTGGGGGCCAACGTCCTGACTTTC. The chain is built from TRBV12-3 or TRBV12-4 and TRBJ2-6; 10 bases are shared with TRBD1. Trimming took 5 bases from V and 4 from J; bases not matched to a gene: 29. The CDR3 extends over 24 amino acids.

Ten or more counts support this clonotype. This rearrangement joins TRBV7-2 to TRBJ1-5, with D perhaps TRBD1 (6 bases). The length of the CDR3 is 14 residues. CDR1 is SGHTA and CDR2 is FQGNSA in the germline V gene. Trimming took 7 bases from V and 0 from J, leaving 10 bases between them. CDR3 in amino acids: CASTRTVSNQPQHF. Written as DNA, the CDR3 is TGTGCCAGCACCCGGACAGTTAGCAATCAGCCCCAGCATTTT.

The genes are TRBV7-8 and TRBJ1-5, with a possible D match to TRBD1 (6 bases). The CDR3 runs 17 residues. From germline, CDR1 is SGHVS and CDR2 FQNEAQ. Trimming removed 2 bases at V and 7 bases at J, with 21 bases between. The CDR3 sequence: CASSLRGYVGGAQPQHF. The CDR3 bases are TGTGCCAGCAGCTTACGCGGATACGTTGGGGGGGCCCAGCCCCAGCATTTT.

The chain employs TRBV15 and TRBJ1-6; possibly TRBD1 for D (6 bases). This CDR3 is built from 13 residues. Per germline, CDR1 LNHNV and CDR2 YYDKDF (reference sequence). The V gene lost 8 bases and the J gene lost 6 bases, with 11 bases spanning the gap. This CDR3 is CATQGTGNSPLHF. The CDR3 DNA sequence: TGTGCCACCCAGGGGACGGGTAATTCACCCCTCCACTTT.

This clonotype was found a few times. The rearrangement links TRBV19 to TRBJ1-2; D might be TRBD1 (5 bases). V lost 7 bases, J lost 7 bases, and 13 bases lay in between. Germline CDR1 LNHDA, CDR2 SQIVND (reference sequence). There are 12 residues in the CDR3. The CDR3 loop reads CASKQGSPGYTF. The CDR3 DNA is TGTGCCAGTAAGCAGGGTTCGCCTGGCTACACCTTC.